Below are 31 T cell receptor beta chains sequenced from a single sample in a study of CD8 T cells in Susac syndrome. cDNA came from approximately 0.5 to 1 ug RNA primed by random hexamers. Via MiXCR, TCRdb re-called the immunoSEQ multiplex PCR reads, giving one row per CDR3 protein. Of a few hundred thousand distinct CDR3 sequences in the sample, 75% to 85% are singletons; the top ten hold 0.2% to 0.25%. The sample taken for sequencing was CD8+ T cells from PBMCs. The receptors come from a human donor with multiple sclerosis.

The CDR3 bases are TGTGCCAGCAGCGAGAGCGGGAGTGGGGGAGAGACCCAGTACTTC. Translation: CASSESGSGGETQYF. The chain links TRBV6-5 to TRBJ2-5, with 8 nucleotides matching TRBD2. The CDR3 sequence is 15 residues long. Trimming took 6 bases from V and 4 from J; bases not matched to a gene: 10. The V gene's germline CDR1 is MNHEY and CDR2 SVGAGI.

Regarding this clonotype: One junction end does not reproduce the germline sequence, and a read error may be involved. This chain uses TRBV7-6 with TRBJ2-7; no firm D call. The CDR3 has 14 amino acids. CDR1 is SGHVS and CDR2 is FNYEAQ in the germline V gene. The CDR3 sequence is CAGSSLTESYEQYF. In nucleotides, the CDR3 is TGTGCCGGCAGCTCGCTAACGGAATCTTACGAGCAGTACTTC.

This chain connects TRBV24-1 to TRBJ2-1; possibly TRBD2 for D (6 bases). The CDR3 consists of 11 residues. The germline CDR1 and CDR2 sequences are KGHDR and SFDVKD. Trimming took 10 bases from V and 7 from J, leaving 10 bases between them. DNA of the CDR3: TGTGCCACGACTGGGGGGAATGAGCAGTTCTTC. It yields the protein CATTGGNEQFF.

This chain joins TRBV7-3 and TRBJ1-2, with 8 bases identical to TRBD1. CDR3 size: 15 residues. Germline values: CDR1 SGHTA, CDR2 FQGTGA. J gave up 0 bases and V 5 bases, and 5 bases lay outside the gene matches. CDR3 amino acids: CASSAGQGSNYGYTF. The CDR3 DNA reads TGTGCCAGCAGCGCCGGACAGGGTTCTAACTATGGCTACACCTTC.

This chain uses TRBV5-6 with TRBJ2-1; perhaps TRBD2 as D (5 bases). This CDR3 contains 15 residues. Germline values: CDR1 SGHDT, CDR2 YYEEEE. The V gene lost 0 bases and the J gene lost 3 bases, with 10 bases spanning the gap. The CDR3 protein is CASSLGGIFYNEQFF. CDR3 coding DNA: TGTGCCAGCAGCTTGGGAGGGATCTTCTACAATGAGCAGTTCTTC.

The chain is built from TRBV21-1 and TRBJ2-2; the listed D gene, TRBD2, was not tested against the DNA. TRBV21-1 is labeled a pseudogene. The CDR3 sequence is 19 residues long. The CDR3 protein is CASSKRTLGLAVNTGELFF. In nucleotides, the CDR3 is TGTGCCAGCAGCAAAAGGACTCTGGGGCTAGCGGTTAACACCGGGGAGCTGTTTTTT.

The J gene is TRBJ2-7, the V gene TRBV27; the D gene is possibly TRBD2 (6 bases). Germline V CDR1 and CDR2: MNHEY, SMNVEV (reference sequence). V dropped 3 bases and J dropped 5 bases, with 17 bases sitting between them. The CDR3 has 15 residues. This CDR3 is CASSFSSGFLNEQYF. The CDR3 DNA follows: TGTGCCAGCAGTTTTTCCAGCGGGTTCTTGAACGAGCAGTACTTC.

This chain connects TRBV4-3 to TRBJ1-2, with 7 positions matching TRBD1. This CDR3 has 15 residues. Losses at the gene ends were 0 bases for V and 2 bases for J; bases not matched to a gene: 3. CDR1 is LGHNA and CDR2 is YSLEER in the germline V gene. CDR3: CASSQDGTDNYGYTF. Written as DNA, the CDR3 is TGCGCCAGCAGCCAAGACGGGACAGACAACTATGGCTACACCTTC.

V gene TRBV11-2 combines with J gene TRBJ2-5, with D tentatively TRBD1 or TRBD2 (5 bases each). Germline CDR1 reads SGHAT; CDR2 reads FQNNGV. With 3 bases removed from V and 1 base from J, the gap between germline ends came to 18 bases. The CDR3 totals 17 residues. The CDR3 DNA follows: TGTGCCAGCAGCTTTGGGGACCTTAGGCCTCTCCAAGAGACCCAGTACTTC. Amino acids: CASSFGDLRPLQETQYF.

This chain connects TRBV20-1 to TRBJ2-1; TRBD2 agrees at 9 bases. V shed 7 bases, J shed 2 bases, and the junction held 12 bases outside the gene matches. Germline CDR1 and CDR2: DFQATT and SNEGSKA (reference sequence). The CDR3 is made up of 16 amino acids. CDR3: CSGRDISGRAYNEQFF. The CDR3 bases are TGCAGTGGGAGAGACATTAGCGGGAGAGCCTACAATGAGCAGTTCTTC.

This chain links TRBV10-3 with TRBJ1-6; 9 bases are shared with TRBD1. The J segment lost 6 bases and the V segment lost 10 bases, leaving 4 bases of the junction unmatched. The length of the CDR3 is 13 residues. Germline CDR1 reads ENHRY; CDR2 reads SYGVKD. The CDR3 sequence is CANQDRGNSPLHF. The CDR3 DNA sequence: TGTGCCAACCAGGACAGGGGTAATTCACCCCTCCACTTT.

The rearrangement uses TRBV11-3 and TRBJ2-3, with no clear D. V was shortened by 5 bases and J by 6 bases, with 9 bases between the two germline ends. CDR3 length equals 12 residues. Germline V lookup: CDR1 SGHNT, CDR2 YENEEA. CDR3 amino acids: CASSHLGDTQYF. The CDR3 nucleotides are TGTGCCAGCAGCCACTTGGGGGATACGCAGTATTTT. Variable domain in full (rest from reference TRBV11-3 and TRBJ2-3): EAGVVQSPRYKIIEKKQPVAFWCNPISGHNTLYWYLQNLGQGPELLIRYENEEAVDDSQLPKDRFSAERLKGVDSTLKIQPAELGDSAVYLCASSHLGDTQYFGPGTRLTVL.

The chain uses TRBV19 and TRBJ2-1, with 12 nucleotides matching TRBD2. Trimming cost V 6 bases and J 0 bases; bases outside gene matches: 6. This CDR3 is built from 17 residues. Germline V gene sequence: CDR1 LNHDA, CDR2 SQIVND (reference sequence). In DNA, the CDR3 is TGTGCCAGTAGCCCTTCTAGCGGGAGGGACTCCTACAATGAGCAGTTCTTC. It is translated as CASSPSSGRDSYNEQFF.

The rearrangement joins TRBV7-9 to TRBJ1-1, with a weak D call TRBD1 (5 bases). Per germline, CDR1 SEHNR and CDR2 FQNEAQ (reference sequence). Between the trimmed V and J ends, which lost 4 bases and 5 bases, there was a span of 14 bases. The CDR3 length is 14 residues. The CDR3 DNA is TGTGCCAGCAGCTCGACAGCCAAGGGGACTGAAGCTTTCTTT. Encoded protein: CASSSTAKGTEAFF.

The rearrangement joins TRBV7-6 to TRBJ2-2; D may correspond to TRBD1 or TRBD2 (7 bases each). Trimming pared 0 bases from V and 5 bases from J, leaving 13 bases between. CDR1 and CDR2 from the germline V gene are SGHVS and FNYEAQ. There are 16 residues in the CDR3. This CDR3 reads CASSLAPQGGTGELFF. The CDR3, as DNA: TGTGCCAGCAGCTTAGCACCCCAGGGGGGGACCGGGGAGCTGTTTTTT.

This clonotype came up a few times. The CDR3 protein is CASSLMGAGGYNEQFF. The CDR3 coding sequence is TGTGCCAGCAGCTTGATGGGAGCGGGAGGGTACAATGAGCAGTTCTTC. The chain uses TRBV13 and TRBJ2-1; TRBD2 matches at 10 bases. The CDR3 contains 16 residues. The germline V gene encodes CDR1 PRHDT and CDR2 FYEKMQ (reference sequence). The junction had 6 bases not matched to a gene; V was cut back by 3 bases and J by 4 bases.

The chain links TRBV27 to TRBJ2-7; 7 bases map to TRBD1. CDR1 and CDR2 (germline): MNHEY, SMNVEV (reference sequence). This CDR3 has 12 residues. V was clipped by 8 bases and J by 7 bases; unmatched bases: 8. This CDR3 is CASGRQGVEQYF. The DNA for the CDR3 is TGTGCCAGCGGCAGACAGGGCGTGGAGCAGTACTTC.

The chain carries TRBV15 and TRBJ2-1; D not certain. V lost 5 bases, J lost 5 bases, and 4 bases lay in between. Per the germline V gene, CDR1 is LNHNV and CDR2 is YYDKDF (reference sequence). The CDR3 has 11 residues. CDR3 DNA sequence: TGTGCCACCAGCGCCGACAATGAGCAGTTCTTC. This sequence encodes CATSADNEQFF.

The gene calls are TRBV7-2 and TRBJ1-4; no clear D gene. The V and J ends lost 5 bases and 8 bases respectively, with 15 bases between them. Germline V lookup: CDR1 SGHTA, CDR2 FQGNSA. This CDR3 is 14 amino acids long. The CDR3 region has the DNA TGTGCCAGCAGCCCTTTGGGCTCGGGAGAAAAACTGTTTTTT. It codes for CASSPLGSGEKLFF.

This rearrangement joins TRBV4-3 to TRBJ1-1, with TRBD1 matching over 8 bases. The V and J ends lost 0 bases and 5 bases, in that order; junction bases with no gene match: 8. The CDR3 consists of 16 residues. CDR1 is LGHNA and CDR2 is YSLEER in the germline V gene. The CDR3 coding sequence is TGCGCCAGCAGCCAAGATCGGCAGGGGGCGGGAACTGAAGCTTTCTTT. It is translated as CASSQDRQGAGTEAFF.

In the case of this clonotype: A junction boundary mismatches the germline segment, possibly from a read error. The chain combines TRBV5-6 with TRBJ1-4, with D unclear. This CDR3 is built from 15 residues. CDR1 is SGHDT and CDR2 is YYEEEE in the germline V gene. The CDR3 region has the DNA TGTGCCAGCAGCGGGCCGGGAGCAACTAATAAAAAACTGTTTTTT. Its translation is CASSGPGATNKKLFF.

The chain combines TRBV7-9 with TRBJ2-1, with D possibly matching TRBD2 (7 bases). Germline CDR1 reads SEHNR; CDR2 reads FQNEAQ (reference sequence). The CDR3 spans 15 residues. Deletions cut 1 base from V and 8 bases from J, with 15 bases between. DNA for the CDR3: TGTGCCAGCAGCTTAGTGGGAGGGGGGGACTATGAGCAGTTCTTC. This codes for CASSLVGGGDYEQFF.

The chain couples TRBV20-1 to TRBJ1-5; no firm D call. The CDR3 spans 14 residues. V was clipped by 6 bases and J by 5 bases, with 17 bases between them. Germline V gives CDR1 DFQATT, CDR2 SNEGSKA (reference sequence). The CDR3 here is CSAMEAGDYQPQHF. In DNA, the CDR3 is TGCAGTGCGATGGAGGCAGGAGATTATCAGCCCCAGCATTTT.

The V gene is TRBV20-1, the J gene TRBJ2-1; 12 positions agree with TRBD2. Germline V gives CDR1 DFQATT, CDR2 SNEGSKA (reference sequence). The CDR3 totals 15 residues. The V segment lost 3 bases and the J segment 0 bases; nucleotides outside the gene matches: 0. The CDR3 reads CSARGLAGSYNEQFF. CDR3 DNA: TGCAGTGCTAGGGGACTAGCGGGCTCCTACAATGAGCAGTTCTTC.

The rearrangement uses TRBV28 and TRBJ2-3, with 8 bases lining up with TRBD2. V shed 0 bases and J 10 bases; nucleotides not matched to a gene: 6. Germline assignment: CDR1 MDHEN and CDR2 SYDVKM. CDR3 size: 14 residues. CDR3 bases: TGTGCCAGCAGTTTATGGACTAGCGAAGCTGCGCAGTATTTT. Its protein is CASSLWTSEAAQYF.

This chain joins TRBV9 and TRBJ1-1; 8 bases fit TRBD1. Germline V gives CDR1 SGDLS, CDR2 YYNGEE. This CDR3 is 15 amino acids long. Trimming took 4 bases from V and 0 from J; bases not matched to a gene: 5. The chain's CDR3 is CASSTGTGMNTEAFF. The CDR3 coding sequence is TGTGCCAGCAGCACCGGGACAGGAATGAACACTGAAGCTTTCTTT.

V gene TRBV28 combines with J gene TRBJ1-1; D unclear. V lost 7 bases and J lost 6, with 12 bases in between. The CDR3 runs to 12 residues. Germline CDR1 and CDR2: MDHEN and SYDVKM. The CDR3: CASKRLSAEAFF. The CDR3 region has the DNA TGTGCCAGCAAACGCCTGAGCGCTGAAGCTTTCTTT. The full variable domain, in which reference TRBV28 and TRBJ1-1 provide the parts outside the CDR3, is DVKVTQSSRYLVKRTGEKVFLECVQDMDHENMFWYRQDPGLGLRLIYFSYDVKMKEKGDIPEGYSVSREKKERFSLILESASTNQTSMYLCASKRLSAEAFFGQGTRLTVV.

The V call is TRBV4-3, the J call TRBJ1-1; D remains ambiguous. V was cut by 1 base and J by 1 base, with 4 bases left in between. This CDR3 has 13 amino acids. Germline-derived CDR1 and CDR2 are LGHNA and YSLEER. CDR3 region: CASSQVSNTEAFF. As DNA, the CDR3 is TGCGCCAGCAGCCAAGTGTCGAACACTGAAGCTTTCTTT.

The CDR3 nucleotides read TGTGCCAGCAGCGGCGCCGCGGGCGAGAACATTCAGTACTTC. Translation: CASSGAAGENIQYF. The chain employs TRBV2 and TRBJ2-4, with D perhaps TRBD2 (5 bases). V dropped 6 bases and J dropped 7 bases, with 16 bases sitting between them. The V gene's germline CDR1 is SNHLY and CDR2 FYNNEI. The CDR3 totals 14 residues.

The rearrangement joins TRBV6-1 to TRBJ2-2; TRBD2 matches at 7 bases. CDR1 is MNHNS, CDR2 SASEGT, per germline. CDR3 size: 17 residues. The J segment lost 1 base and the V segment lost 5 bases, leaving 10 bases of the junction unmatched. DNA of the CDR3: TGTGCCAGCAGTCCCCCCTCCAGCGGGGTGAACACCGGGGAGCTGTTTTTT. Translated: CASSPPSSGVNTGELFF.

CDR3 sequence (DNA): TGTGCCAGCAGCTTGTTTGCGGGAGTTCAATACAATGAGCAGTTCTTC. Translation gives CASSLFAGVQYNEQFF. The chain employs TRBV11-2 and TRBJ2-1, with 7 bases identical to TRBD2. The length of the CDR3 is 16 residues. Per germline, CDR1 SGHAT and CDR2 FQNNGV. The V segment lost 3 bases and the J segment 4 bases; nucleotides outside the gene matches: 9. Looking up the rest from reference TRBV11-2 and TRBJ2-1 gives the full variable domain: EAGVAQSPRYKIIEKRQSVAFWCNPISGHATLYWYQQILGQGPKLLIQFQNNGVVDDSQLPKDRFSAERLKGVDSTLKIQPAKLEDSAVYLCASSLFAGVQYNEQFFGPGTRLTVL.